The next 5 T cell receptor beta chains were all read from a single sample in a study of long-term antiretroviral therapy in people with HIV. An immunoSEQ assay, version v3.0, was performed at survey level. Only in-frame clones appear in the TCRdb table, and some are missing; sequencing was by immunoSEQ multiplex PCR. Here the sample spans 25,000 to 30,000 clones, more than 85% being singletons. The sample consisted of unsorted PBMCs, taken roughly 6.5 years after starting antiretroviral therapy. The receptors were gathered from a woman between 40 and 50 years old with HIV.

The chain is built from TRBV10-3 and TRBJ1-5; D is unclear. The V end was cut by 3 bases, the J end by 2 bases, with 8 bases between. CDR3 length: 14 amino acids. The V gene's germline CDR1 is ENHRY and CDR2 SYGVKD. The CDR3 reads CAISDSQGNQPQHF. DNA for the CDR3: TGTGCCATCAGTGACTCTCAGGGCAATCAGCCCCAGCATTTT.

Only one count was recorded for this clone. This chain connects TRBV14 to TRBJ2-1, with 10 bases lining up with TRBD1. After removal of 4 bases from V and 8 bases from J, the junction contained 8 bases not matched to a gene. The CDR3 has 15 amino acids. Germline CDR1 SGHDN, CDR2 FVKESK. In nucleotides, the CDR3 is TGTGCCAGCAGCCGACAGGGGGCCGGTACCGATGAGCAGTTCTTC. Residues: CASSRQGAGTDEQFF.

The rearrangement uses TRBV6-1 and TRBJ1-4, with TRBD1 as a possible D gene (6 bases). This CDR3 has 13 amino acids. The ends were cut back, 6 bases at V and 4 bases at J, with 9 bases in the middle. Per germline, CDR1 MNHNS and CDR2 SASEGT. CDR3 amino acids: CASSQGFNEKLFF. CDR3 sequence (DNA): TGTGCCAGCAGCCAGGGGTTTAATGAAAAACTGTTTTTT.

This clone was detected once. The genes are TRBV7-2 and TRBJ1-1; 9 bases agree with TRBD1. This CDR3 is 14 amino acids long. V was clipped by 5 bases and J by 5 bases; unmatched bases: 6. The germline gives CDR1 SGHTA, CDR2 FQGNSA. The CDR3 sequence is CASSDRQGGTEAFF. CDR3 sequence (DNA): TGTGCCAGCAGCGACAGACAGGGGGGGACTGAAGCTTTCTTT. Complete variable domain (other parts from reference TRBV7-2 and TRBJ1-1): GAGVSQSPSNKVTEKGKDVELRCDPISGHTALYWYRQSLGQGLEFLIYFQGNSAPDKSGLPSDRFSAERTGGSVSTLTIQRTQQEDSAVYLCASSDRQGGTEAFFGQGTRLTVV.

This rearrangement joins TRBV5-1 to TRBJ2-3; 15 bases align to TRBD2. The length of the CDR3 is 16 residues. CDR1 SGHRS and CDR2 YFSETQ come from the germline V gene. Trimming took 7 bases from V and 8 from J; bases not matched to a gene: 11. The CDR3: CASGPRTSGGAGTQYF. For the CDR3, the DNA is TGCGCCAGCGGACCCCGGACTAGCGGGGGGGCGGGTACGCAGTATTTT.